This T cell receptor (beta chain) was obtained from a study of cytomegalovirus exposure and HLA in healthy donors. Study in general: The 95 to 150 validation repertoires used the same platform as the roughly 670 first-cohort repertoires, a later analysis reported. Study-level findings and limits: Usually a TCR sequence was rare, but some public TCRs were found in many donors. High sensitivity and specificity were reportedly achieved when the classifier diagnosed cytomegalovirus status.

It was the 120-subject validation cohort, separate from the approximately 700-subject first cohort, to which the donors belonged. Worth noting for this clone: What it binds is unknown.

Sequenced by immunoSEQ multiplex PCR; TCRdb stores in-frame clones only, minus some. The table records approximately 98,000 clones, approximately 94% of them present only once. The junction had 5 bases not matched to a gene; V was cut back by 0 bases and J by 9 bases. The CDR3 totals 14 residues. CDR1 and CDR2 from the germline V gene are LGHNA and YSLEER. The receptor was derived from a woman younger than 35 in good health and CMV-seronegative. The V gene is TRBV4-3, the J gene TRBJ1-1; 9 bases are shared with TRBD1. Sequencing used PBMCs. The CDR3 DNA reads as TGCGCCAGCAGCCAAGATCCGGGACAGGGAAAAGCTTTCTTT. It is translated as CASSQDPGQGKAFF.